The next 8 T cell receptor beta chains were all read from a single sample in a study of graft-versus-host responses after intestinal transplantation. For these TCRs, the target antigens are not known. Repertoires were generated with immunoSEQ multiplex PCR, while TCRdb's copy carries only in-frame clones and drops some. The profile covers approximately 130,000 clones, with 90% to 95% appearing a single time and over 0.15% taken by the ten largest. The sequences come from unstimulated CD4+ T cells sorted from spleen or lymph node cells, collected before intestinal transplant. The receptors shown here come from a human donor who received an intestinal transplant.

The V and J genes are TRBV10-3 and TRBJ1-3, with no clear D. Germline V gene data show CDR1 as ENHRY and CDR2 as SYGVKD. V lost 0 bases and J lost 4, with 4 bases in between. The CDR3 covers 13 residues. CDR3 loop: CAISESTGNTIYF. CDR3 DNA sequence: TGTGCCATCAGTGAGTCGACAGGAAACACCATATATTTT.

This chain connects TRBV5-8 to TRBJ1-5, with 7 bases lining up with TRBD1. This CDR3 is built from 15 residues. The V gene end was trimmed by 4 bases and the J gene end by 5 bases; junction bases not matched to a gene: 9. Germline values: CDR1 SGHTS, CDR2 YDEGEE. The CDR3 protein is CASSAGTAPDQPQHF. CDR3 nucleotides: TGTGCCAGCAGCGCTGGGACAGCGCCAGATCAGCCCCAGCATTTT.

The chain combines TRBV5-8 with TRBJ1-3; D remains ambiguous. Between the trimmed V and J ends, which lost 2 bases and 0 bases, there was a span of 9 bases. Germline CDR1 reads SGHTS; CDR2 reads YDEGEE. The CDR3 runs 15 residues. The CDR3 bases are TGTGCCAGCAGCTTCGTAAGAGACTCTGGAAACACCATATATTTT. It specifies CASSFVRDSGNTIYF. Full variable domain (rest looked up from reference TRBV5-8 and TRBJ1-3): EAGVTQSPTHLIKTRGQQATLRCSPISGHTSVYWYQQALGLGLQFLLWYDEGEERNRGNFPPRFSGRQFPNYSSELNVNALELEDSALYLCASSFVRDSGNTIYFGEGSWLTVV.

CDR3 residues: CASSWGRTGRLEGYTF. DNA for the CDR3: TGTGCCAGCAGCTGGGGAAGGACAGGCCGTCTGGAGGGCTACACCTTC. V is TRBV7-2 and J is TRBJ1-2; 7 positions agree with TRBD1. CDR1 is SGHTA, CDR2 FQGNSA, per germline. This CDR3 contains 16 residues. The V gene end was trimmed by 4 bases and the J gene end by 8 bases; junction bases not matched to a gene: 16. The full variable domain, its missing parts supplied by reference TRBV7-2 and TRBJ1-2, is GAGVSQSPSNKVTEKGKDVELRCDPISGHTALYWYRQSLGQGLEFLIYFQGNSAPDKSGLPSDRFSAERTGGSVSTLTIQRTQQEDSAVYLCASSWGRTGRLEGYTFGSGTRLTVV.

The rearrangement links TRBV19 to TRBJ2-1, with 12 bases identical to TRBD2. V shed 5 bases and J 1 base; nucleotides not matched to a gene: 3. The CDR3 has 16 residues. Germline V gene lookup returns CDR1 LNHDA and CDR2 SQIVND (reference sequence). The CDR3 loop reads CASSGLAGRSYNEQFF. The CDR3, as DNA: TGTGCCAGTAGTGGACTAGCGGGGCGGTCCTACAATGAGCAGTTCTTC. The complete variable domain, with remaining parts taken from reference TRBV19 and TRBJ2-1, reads DGGITQSPKYLFRKEGQNVTLSCEQNLNHDAMYWYRQDPGQGLRLIYYSQIVNDFQKGDIAEGYSVSREKKESFPLTVTSAQKNPTAFYLCASSGLAGRSYNEQFFGPGTRLTVL.

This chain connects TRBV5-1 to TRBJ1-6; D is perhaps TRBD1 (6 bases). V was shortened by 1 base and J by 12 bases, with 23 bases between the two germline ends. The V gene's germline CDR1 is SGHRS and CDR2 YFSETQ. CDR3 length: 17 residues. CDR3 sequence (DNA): TGCGCCAGCAGCTTGCGAGGACATATCGAGAGGGGGGTACCCCTCCACTTT. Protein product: CASSLRGHIERGVPLHF.

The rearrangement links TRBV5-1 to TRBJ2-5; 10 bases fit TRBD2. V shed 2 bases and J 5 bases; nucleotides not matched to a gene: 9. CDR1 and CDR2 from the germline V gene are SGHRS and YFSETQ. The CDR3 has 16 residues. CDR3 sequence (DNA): TGCGCCAGCAGCTTTAGCGGGGGGTCGCCTGGGGAGACCCAGTACTTC. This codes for CASSFSGGSPGETQYF. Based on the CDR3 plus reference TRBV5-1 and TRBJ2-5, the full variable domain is KAGVTQTPRYLIKTRGQQVTLSCSPISGHRSVSWYQQTPGQGLQFLFEYFSETQRNKGNFPGRFSGRQFSNSRSEMNVSTLELGDSALYLCASSFSGGSPGETQYFGPGTRLLVL.

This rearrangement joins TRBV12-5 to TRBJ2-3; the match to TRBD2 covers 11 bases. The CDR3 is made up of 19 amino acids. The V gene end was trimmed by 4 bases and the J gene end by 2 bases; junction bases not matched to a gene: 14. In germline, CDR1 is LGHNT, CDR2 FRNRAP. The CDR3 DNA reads TGTGCTAGTGGTTCCCCCAGGGTAGCGGGGGGGTTATCCACAGATACGCAGTATTTT. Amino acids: CASGSPRVAGGLSTDTQYF.